The present T cell receptor (beta chain) was sequenced within a study of T cell repertoires in cytomegalovirus infection. Study details: TCR beta signatures that were public indicated CMV infection and matching HLA type. Study-level points and caveats: HLA-C-restricted CMV-specific TCR beta clonotypes prevailed in the ex vivo response. Frequencies of public TCR beta families were cumulated, and this identified carriers of CMV plus the relevant HLA.

This clonotype was seen many times. The antigen is not known. From germline, CDR1 is SEHNR and CDR2 FQNEAQ (reference sequence). The CDR3 covers 17 residues. Trimming pared 4 bases from V and 0 bases from J, leaving 16 bases between. TCRdb independently ran MiXCR on the reads; one entry per CDR3 protein. There are 70,000 to 75,000 distinct CDR3 sequences in the sample; 3% to 4% occur only once, and about 22% lies in the top ten. This sequence originates from a human donor in good health (CMV status not recorded). Some clones in this sample may be carry-over from other donors' samples. The sequenced sample consisted of PBMCs. The V gene is TRBV7-9, the J gene TRBJ1-3, with D possibly being TRBD1 (6 bases). CDR3 in amino acids: CASSSSYRTASGNTIYF. The CDR3 DNA follows: TGTGCCAGCAGCTCCTCTTACCGGACAGCCTCTGGAAACACCATATATTTT.